Shown below are 19 T cell receptor beta chains from a single sample sequenced in a study of response to subunit inactivated influenza vaccine. Each CDR3 protein gets one entry after TCRdb re-called the RT-PCR reads with MiXCR. The data hold around 760,000 distinct CDR3 sequences, with approximately 14% observed a single time. The specimen comprised PBMCs from blood, sampled 14 to 15 days before vaccination. The receptors come from a man in his fifties who received an inactivated influenza vaccine.

The rearrangement links TRBV29-1 to TRBJ1-2, with 7 bases fitting TRBD1. V was clipped by 6 bases and J by 0 bases; unmatched bases: 13. The germline CDR1 and CDR2 sequences are SQVTM and ANQGSEA. This CDR3 spans 16 amino acids. Here the CDR3 reads CSVAGDSPEPNYGYTF. The CDR3 DNA sequence: TGCAGCGTGGCTGGGGACAGCCCCGAACCTAACTATGGCTACACCTTC.

Comments on this clonotype: Germline and junction disagree at one end, which may indicate a read error. The V call is TRBV20-1, the J call TRBJ2-5; TRBD1 agrees at 9 bases. The CDR3 runs to 14 residues. Germline CDR1 reads DFQATT; CDR2 reads SNEGSKA (reference sequence). CDR3 in amino acids: CSARGTGAEETQHF. The CDR3 nucleotides are TGCAGTGCTAGAGGGACAGGGGCGGAGGAGACCCAGCACTTC.

The chain employs TRBV7-8 and TRBJ2-3; 14 positions agree with TRBD2. CDR3 length: 17 amino acids. Germline CDR1 reads SGHVS; CDR2 reads FQNEAQ. The V and J ends lost 5 bases and 5 bases, in that order; junction bases with no gene match: 9. This CDR3 reads CASSGRLAGGPGDTQYF. CDR3 nucleotide sequence: TGTGCCAGCAGCGGAAGACTAGCGGGGGGGCCGGGAGATACGCAGTATTTT.

The chain combines TRBV20-1 with TRBJ2-5, with D unresolved. V was trimmed by 7 bases and J by 5 bases, leaving 20 bases between them. The CDR3 has 14 residues. Germline CDR1 is DFQATT and CDR2 is SNEGSKA (reference sequence). DNA of the CDR3: TGCAGTGTCTGTCGTTTTGGCGTTCCGGAGACCCAGTACTTC. As protein: CSVCRFGVPETQYF.

There are a few counts of this clonotype. V gene TRBV7-8 combines with J gene TRBJ2-5; no clear D gene. Trimming shortened V by 7 bases and J by 0 bases, and 12 bases separated the two germline ends. The CDR3 spans 14 residues. The V gene's germline CDR1 is SGHVS and CDR2 FQNEAQ. The CDR3 is CASTVKQNQETQYF. The CDR3 DNA is TGTGCCAGCACCGTCAAACAGAACCAAGAGACCCAGTACTTC.

The V and J genes are TRBV7-3 and TRBJ1-5; perhaps TRBD1 as D (6 bases). The CDR3 has 13 amino acids. V was pared by 6 bases and J by 7 bases, with 13 bases between. Germline CDR1 and CDR2: SGHTA and FQGTGA. The CDR3 DNA sequence: TGTGCCAGCAGTGAACAGGGCGGGCAGCCCCAGCATTTT. Amino acids: CASSEQGGQPQHF. Together with reference TRBV7-3 and TRBJ1-5, the CDR3 gives the full variable domain: GAGVSQTPSNKVTEKGKYVELRCDPISGHTALYWYRQSLGQGPEFLIYFQGTGAADDSGLPNDRFFAVRPEGSVSTLKIQRTERGDSAVYLCASSEQGGQPQHFGDGTRLSIL.

The chain uses TRBV29-1 and TRBJ2-7; D is possibly TRBD2 (7 bases). The CDR3 is 13 amino acids. The germline gives CDR1 SQVTM, CDR2 ANQGSEA. The germline V and J ends were trimmed by 4 bases and 2 bases, with 12 bases remaining between them. The CDR3 nucleotides are TGCAGCGTTGCCCGGGGGGCAACCTACGAGCAGTACTTC. It codes for CSVARGATYEQYF.

This clonotype has a count of ten or more. The chain combines TRBV6-2 or TRBV6-3 with TRBJ1-5; no clear D. This CDR3 has 14 residues. Germline CDR1 is MNHEY and CDR2 is SVGEGT. The V gene lost 2 bases and the J gene lost 2 bases, with 7 bases spanning the gap. CDR3 nucleotide sequence: TGTGCCAGCAGTTACGAACCACGCAATCAGCCCCAGCATTTT. Amino acids: CASSYEPRNQPQHF.

This clonotype showed up many times. The rearrangement uses TRBV27 and TRBJ2-1; weak D call: TRBD2 (6 bases). The CDR3 runs 14 residues. Germline V CDR1 and CDR2: MNHEY, SMNVEV (reference sequence). V gave up 10 bases and J gave up 7 bases, with 20 bases separating them. CDR3 in DNA: TGTGCCACCCAACGCGGGGTCGGGGGAAATGAGCAGTTCTTC. This codes for CATQRGVGGNEQFF.

This clonotype appeared a few times. CDR3 residues: CATSPSGREYTDTQYF. CDR3 in DNA: TGTGCCACCAGCCCCAGTGGCAGGGAGTACACAGATACGCAGTATTTT. This chain links TRBV24-1 with TRBJ2-3, with D possibly called TRBD1 or TRBD2 (5 bases each). CDR1 KGHDR and CDR2 SFDVKD come from the germline V gene. CDR3 size: 16 residues. Trimming took off 7 bases at V and 2 bases at J, with 18 bases between the two ends.

This clonotype has only a few counts. V usage is TRBV6-1 and J usage is TRBJ2-1; 10 nucleotides match TRBD2. Germline CDR1 MNHNS, CDR2 SASEGT. With 7 bases clipped from V and 5 bases from J, the junction kept 14 bases outside the gene matches. The CDR3 sequence is 17 residues long. Here the CDR3 DNA reads TGTGCCAGCACCAAGACCGTTCTAGCGGGAGTGGACAATGAGCAGTTCTTC. Its protein product is CASTKTVLAGVDNEQFF.

This clonotype came up a few times. This chain uses TRBV20-1 with TRBJ2-1, with 12 positions matching TRBD2. This CDR3 has 15 residues. Trimming took 5 bases from V and 3 from J; bases not matched to a gene: 5. Per the germline V gene, CDR1 is DFQATT and CDR2 is SNEGSKA (reference sequence). The DNA of the CDR3 is TGCAGTGCTCCGGGGACTAGCGGGTTCTACAATGAGCAGTTCTTC. Protein product: CSAPGTSGFYNEQFF.

This clonotype was picked up a small number of times. The CDR3 is CASSETEYEQYF. CDR3 DNA: TGTGCCAGCAGTGAGACAGAGTACGAGCAGTACTTC. This chain uses TRBV12-3 or TRBV12-4 with TRBJ2-7; maybe TRBD1 (5 bases). This CDR3 is built from 12 residues. V lost 5 bases to trimming and J lost 4 bases, with 9 bases between them.

This clonotype has a count of ten or more. The V and J genes are TRBV20-1 and TRBJ2-1, with TRBD2 identical over 8 bases. V shed 0 bases and J 3 bases; nucleotides not matched to a gene: 1. Germline V CDR1 and CDR2: DFQATT, SNEGSKA (reference sequence). This CDR3 contains 14 residues. In nucleotides, the CDR3 is TGCAGTGCTAGAGACAGCGGGAGCTACAATGAGCAGTTCTTC. Residues: CSARDSGSYNEQFF.

This clonotype turned up a few times. The J gene is TRBJ2-1, the V gene TRBV6-1; TRBD2 matches 13 bases. V dropped 5 bases and J dropped 8; count of bases not matched to a gene: 6. Germline assignment: CDR1 MNHNS and CDR2 SASEGT. CDR3 length equals 15 residues. CDR3 DNA sequence: TGTGCCAGCAGTCGGACTAGCGGGAGTAGCTATGAGCAGTTCTTC. Its translation: CASSRTSGSSYEQFF.

The V gene is TRBV6-2 or TRBV6-3, the J gene TRBJ1-1, with 9 bases aligning to TRBD1. The CDR3 has 17 residues. Germline CDR1 and CDR2: MNHEY and SVGEGT. J was trimmed by 1 base and V by 6 bases; bases with no gene match: 12. CDR3 amino acids: CASRRRTGAMGNTEAFF. CDR3 DNA sequence: TGTGCCAGCAGGCGCAGGACAGGGGCAATGGGGAACACTGAAGCTTTCTTT.

This clonotype was recorded a few times. This chain joins TRBV5-1 and TRBJ2-6; tentatively, D is TRBD1 (6 bases). The length of the CDR3 is 16 residues. V lost 0 bases and J 4 bases, leaving 11 bases between the germline ends. CDR1 SGHRS and CDR2 YFSETQ come from the germline V gene. CDR3 in DNA: TGCGCCAGCAGCTTGGCAGGGGCGGCCGGGGCCAACGTCCTGACTTTC. It translates to CASSLAGAAGANVLTF.

There are many counts of this clonotype. The rearrangement links TRBV11-1 to TRBJ1-6; TRBD1 matches 8 bases. This CDR3 spans 19 amino acids. The V and J ends lost 5 bases and 0 bases, in that order; junction bases with no gene match: 12. The germline gives CDR1 SGHAT, CDR2 FQDESV (reference sequence). The chain's CDR3 is CASSRPDRADSSYNSPLHF. The CDR3 region has the DNA TGTGCCAGCAGCCGGCCGGACAGGGCGGATTCCTCCTATAATTCACCCCTCCACTTT.

The chain joins TRBV12-3 or TRBV12-4 to TRBJ1-5; 8 positions agree with TRBD1. The CDR3 runs to 16 residues. V trimming: 8 bases; J trimming: 1 base; junction bases outside the gene matches: 10. The CDR3 DNA sequence: TGTGCCAGCGCCCCCGCGGACAGGGTGAGCAATCAGCCCCAGCATTTT. It is translated as CASAPADRVSNQPQHF.